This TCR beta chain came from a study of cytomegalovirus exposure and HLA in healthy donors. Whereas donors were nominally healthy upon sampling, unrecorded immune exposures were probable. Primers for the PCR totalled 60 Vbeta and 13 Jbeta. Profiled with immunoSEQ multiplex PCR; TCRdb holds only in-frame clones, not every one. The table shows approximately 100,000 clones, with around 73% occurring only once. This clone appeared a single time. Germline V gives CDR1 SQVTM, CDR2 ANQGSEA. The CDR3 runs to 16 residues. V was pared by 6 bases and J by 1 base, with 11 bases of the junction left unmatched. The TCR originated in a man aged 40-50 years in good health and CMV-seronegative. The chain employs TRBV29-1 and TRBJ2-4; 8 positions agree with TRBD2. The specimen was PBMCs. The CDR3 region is CSVAGGEGVAKNIQYF. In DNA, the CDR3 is TGCAGCGTCGCCGGGGGGGAGGGGGTGGCCAAAAACATTCAGTACTTC.